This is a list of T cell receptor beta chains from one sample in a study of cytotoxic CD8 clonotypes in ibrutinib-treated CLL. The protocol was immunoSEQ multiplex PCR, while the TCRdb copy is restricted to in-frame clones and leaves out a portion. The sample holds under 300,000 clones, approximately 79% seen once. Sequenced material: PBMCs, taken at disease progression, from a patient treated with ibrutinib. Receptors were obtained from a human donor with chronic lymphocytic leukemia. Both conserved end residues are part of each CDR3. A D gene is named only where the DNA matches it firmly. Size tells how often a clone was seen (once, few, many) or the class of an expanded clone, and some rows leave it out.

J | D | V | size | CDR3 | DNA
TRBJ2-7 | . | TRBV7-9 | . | CASSFGLGSEQYF | TGTGCCAGCAGCTTCGGGCTAGGCAGCGAGCAGTACTTC
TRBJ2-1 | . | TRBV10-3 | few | CAIRQASYNEQFF | TGTGCCATCAGACAGGCCTCCTACAATGAGCAGTTCTTC
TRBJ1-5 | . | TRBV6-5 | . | CASSYERSIGQPQHF | TGTGCCAGCAGTTACGAGCGGTCAATCGGGCAGCCCCAGCATTTT
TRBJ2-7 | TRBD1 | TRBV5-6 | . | CASSTSTGGSDEQYF | TGTGCCAGCAGCACTTCGACAGGGGGCTCCGACGAGCAGTACTTC
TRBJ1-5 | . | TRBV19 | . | CASKVKNQPQHF | TGTGCCAGTAAAGTGAAAAATCAGCCCCAGCATTTT
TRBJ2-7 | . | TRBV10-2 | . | CASRIVAGTYEQYF | TGCGCCAGCAGAATAGTGGCGGGGACCTACGAGCAGTACTTC
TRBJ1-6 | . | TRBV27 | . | CASSLRQNSPLHF | TGTGCCAGCAGTTTACGTCAGAATTCACCCCTCCACTTT
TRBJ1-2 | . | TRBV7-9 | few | CASSSRTSEYYGYTF | TGTGCCAGCAGCTCACGGACATCGGAGTACTATGGCTACACCTTC
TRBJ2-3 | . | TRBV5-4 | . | CASSVREVHTDTQYF | TGTGCCAGCAGCGTCAGGGAAGTACACACAGATACGCAGTATTTT
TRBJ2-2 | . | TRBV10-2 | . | CASSDQGWAGELFF | TGCGCCAGCAGTGATCAGGGTTGGGCCGGGGAGCTGTTTTTT
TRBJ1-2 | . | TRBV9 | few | CASSIQGYGYTF | TGTGCCAGCAGCATACAGGGCTATGGCTACACCTTC
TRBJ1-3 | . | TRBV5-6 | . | CASSTWTGRSLYSGNTIYF | TGTGCCAGCAGCACCTGGACCGGCCGCTCCCTTTACTCTGGAAACACCATATATTTT
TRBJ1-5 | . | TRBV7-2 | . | CASSEWGYSNQPQHF | TGTGCCAGCAGCGAGTGGGGTTATAGCAATCAGCCCCAGCATTTT
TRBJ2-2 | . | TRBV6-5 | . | CASSRSGPNTGELFF | TGTGCCAGCAGTAGGTCAGGCCCTAACACCGGGGAGCTGTTTTTT
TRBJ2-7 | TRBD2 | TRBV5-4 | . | CASSPRTSGAYEQYF | TGTGCCAGCAGCCCAAGGACTAGCGGGGCCTACGAGCAGTACTTC
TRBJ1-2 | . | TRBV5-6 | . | CASSLIGTRGSLGTF | TGTGCCAGCAGCTTGATCGGGACAAGGGGATCTCTTGGCACCTTC
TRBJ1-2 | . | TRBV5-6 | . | CASSFSGGTIYGYTF | TGTGCCAGCAGCTTCTCTGGGGGGACCATCTATGGCTACACCTTC
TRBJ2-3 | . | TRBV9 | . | CASSVDPVPDTQYF | TGTGCCAGCAGCGTAGACCCAGTTCCAGATACGCAGTATTTT
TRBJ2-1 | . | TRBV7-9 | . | CASSGPGLYNEQFF | TGTGCCAGCAGCGGACCGGGACTTTACAATGAGCAGTTCTTC
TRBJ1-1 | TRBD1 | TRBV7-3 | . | CASSLMAGGAIGTEAFF | TGTGCCAGCAGCTTAATGGCAGGGGGCGCGATTGGCACTGAAGCTTTCTTT
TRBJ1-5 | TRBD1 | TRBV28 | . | CASRLSRGTGGAGQPQHF | TGTGCCAGCAGACTATCACGAGGGACAGGGGGCGCGGGTCAGCCCCAGCATTTT
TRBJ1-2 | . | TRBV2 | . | CASGARDGRIGIYTF | TGTGCCAGCGGGGCCCGGGACGGACGGATAGGTATCTACACCTTC
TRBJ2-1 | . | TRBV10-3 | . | CAISEPRTPWGYNEQFF | TGTGCCATCAGTGAGCCTCGGACCCCCTGGGGCTACAATGAGCAGTTCTTC
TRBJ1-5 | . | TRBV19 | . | CASSIPPGELSNQPQHF | TGTGCCAGTAGTATACCCCCAGGGGAACTTAGCAATCAGCCCCAGCATTTT
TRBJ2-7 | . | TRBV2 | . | CASRGGYEQYF | TGTGCCAGCAGGGGGGGCTACGAGCAGTACTTC
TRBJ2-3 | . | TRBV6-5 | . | CASRSIGKGTDTQYF | TGTGCCAGCAGGTCTATTGGGAAAGGCACAGATACGCAGTATTTT
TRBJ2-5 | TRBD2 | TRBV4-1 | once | CASSQDSGGLQETQYF | TGCGCCAGCAGCCAAGATAGCGGGGGGTTACAAGAGACCCAGTACTTC
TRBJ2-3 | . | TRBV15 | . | CATSREKGASTDTQYF | TGTGCCACCAGCAGAGAGAAGGGTGCAAGCACAGATACGCAGTATTTT
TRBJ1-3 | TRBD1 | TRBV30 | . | CAWSPTARDRGAMSGNTIYF | TGTGCCTGGAGTCCAACCGCACGGGACAGGGGCGCTATGTCTGGAAACACCATATATTTT
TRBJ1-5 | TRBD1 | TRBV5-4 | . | CASSLGTGAGQPQHF | TGTGCCAGCAGCTTGGGGACAGGGGCGGGTCAGCCCCAGCATTTT